The 21 T cell receptor beta chains listed next were all sequenced from one sample in a study of T cell repertoires in cytomegalovirus infection (dated by TCRdb to between 2019 and 2020). Instrument used: Illumina HiSeq 1500. TCRdb took the public reads, trimmed them with fastp at Q25, ran MiXCR for clone calling and kept in-frame beta chains. Each record represents a unique CDR3 protein, reported with the most common genes and DNA among its rows. For this sample the table gives approximately 500,000 distinct CDR3 sequences, of which 10% to 12% were detected only once. 10% to 13% of the sample is in the top ten clones. The specimen sequenced was PBMCs. Receptors were obtained from a human donor in good health (CMV status not recorded). Some clones in this sample may be carry-over from other donors' samples.

This clonotype was seen many times. The chain couples TRBV29-1 to TRBJ2-1; 8 bases agree with TRBD2. The J segment lost 10 bases and the V segment lost 2 bases, leaving 19 bases of the junction unmatched. CDR1 is SQVTM, CDR2 ANQGSEA, per germline. This CDR3 is built from 17 residues. The DNA of the CDR3 is TGCAGCGTTGAATTGGTGGCTAGCGGGCGCCCCGTCAGCGAGCAGTTCTTC. Protein sequence: CSVELVASGRPVSEQFF.

V is TRBV12-3 or TRBV12-4 and J is TRBJ1-1; no clear D. The V gene lost 7 bases and the J gene lost 0 bases, with 12 bases spanning the gap. The CDR3 loop spans 14 amino acids. In nucleotides, the CDR3 is TGTGCCAGCACCCTGGGAAGAGTGAACACTGAAGCTTTCTTT. This sequence encodes CASTLGRVNTEAFF.

The chain joins TRBV20-1 to TRBJ2-4, with D possibly matching TRBD2 (5 bases). From germline, CDR1 is DFQATT and CDR2 SNEGSKA (reference sequence). The CDR3 runs 14 residues. The ends were cut back, 4 bases at V and 2 bases at J, with 12 bases in the middle. CDR3 bases: TGCAGTGCTATCGTCAGCGGCTCCAAAAACATTCAGTACTTC. This sequence encodes CSAIVSGSKNIQYF.

This chain connects TRBV14 to TRBJ2-3; D gene uncertain. Trimming removed 5 bases from V and 2 bases from J, with 8 bases in between. Germline V gene lookup returns CDR1 SGHDN and CDR2 FVKESK. This CDR3 is 13 amino acids long. CDR3 nucleotides: TGTGCCAGCAGCTCCGTGATCACAGATACGCAGTATTTT. Translation: CASSSVITDTQYF.

This clonotype was detected many times. The CDR3 DNA sequence: TGTGCCAGCAGCATCAATCTGGGCGCCCTGGGAGGGGCAGAGACCCAGTACTTC. Its protein is CASSINLGALGGAETQYF. This chain joins TRBV7-8 and TRBJ2-5, with 7 bases identical to TRBD2. Germline trimming cut 5 bases from V and 4 bases from J; bases unmatched to any gene: 19. There are 18 residues in the CDR3. From germline, CDR1 is SGHVS and CDR2 FQNEAQ.

This clonotype was counted ten times or more. This chain uses TRBV6-1 with TRBJ1-5, with D unclear. The CDR3 is made up of 15 amino acids. Trimming took off 3 bases at V and 0 bases at J, with 9 bases between the two ends. CDR1 is MNHNS, CDR2 SASEGT, per germline. The CDR3 protein is CASSDLGYSNQPQHF. The CDR3 bases are TGTGCCAGCAGTGATCTGGGTTATAGCAATCAGCCCCAGCATTTT.

This clonotype was seen at least ten times. The chain joins TRBV19 to TRBJ1-2; no clear D. Germline-derived CDR1 and CDR2 are LNHDA and SQIVND (reference sequence). The CDR3 is 12 amino acids. V gave up 3 bases and J gave up 8 bases, with 10 bases separating them. The CDR3 nucleotides read TGTGCCAGTAGTATTCCCGTTGGGGGCTACACCTTC. Its translation is CASSIPVGGYTF.

In its sample, this clonotype was seen many times. V is TRBV5-1 and J is TRBJ2-1; weak D call: TRBD2 (5 bases). CDR1 is SGHRS, CDR2 YFSETQ, per germline. This CDR3 region has 12 residues. Trimming took off 6 bases at V and 9 bases at J, with 13 bases between the two ends. This CDR3 reads CASTVASSEQFF. The DNA of the CDR3 is TGCGCCAGCACCGTGGCTAGCAGTGAGCAGTTCTTC.

This clonotype occurred many times. CDR3 sequence reads: CASRTSGASSYNEQFF. DNA of the CDR3: TGTGCCAGTCGTACCAGTGGGGCGAGCTCCTACAATGAGCAGTTCTTC. The chain has TRBV19 and TRBJ2-1; maybe TRBD1 (5 bases). The CDR3 is 16 amino acids. V gave up 8 bases and J gave up 0 bases, with 17 bases separating them. Germline V gene sequence: CDR1 LNHDA, CDR2 SQIVND (reference sequence).

This clonotype was observed a handful of times. This chain uses TRBV19 with TRBJ1-1; D uncertain. CDR3 length equals 15 residues. Trimming removed 5 bases from V and 0 bases from J, with 13 bases in between. Per germline, CDR1 LNHDA and CDR2 SQIVND (reference sequence). The CDR3: CASSLNPSLNTEAFF. In DNA form, the CDR3 reads TGTGCCAGTAGTCTTAACCCTTCACTGAACACTGAAGCTTTCTTT.

This clonotype appeared many times. The chain has TRBV27 and TRBJ1-1; D is perhaps TRBD1 (6 bases). V was shortened by 8 bases and J by 10 bases, with 17 bases between the two germline ends. In germline, CDR1 is MNHEY, CDR2 SMNVEV (reference sequence). CDR3 length equals 12 residues. As DNA, the CDR3 is TGTGCCAGCGAGGGGGGAACGGGGAGAGCTTTCTTT. This codes for CASEGGTGRAFF.

This clonotype was counted at least ten times. The rearrangement joins TRBV7-8 to TRBJ1-2; D gene ambiguous. Germline V gives CDR1 SGHVS, CDR2 FQNEAQ. The CDR3 has 13 amino acids. Between the trimmed V and J ends, which lost 1 base and 8 bases, there was a span of 11 bases. CDR3 nucleotides: TGTGCCAGCAGCTTAGGACCTGCGGGAGGCTACACCTTC. Translated: CASSLGPAGGYTF.

This clonotype has only a few counts. V gene TRBV5-6 combines with J gene TRBJ2-7, with 7 positions matching TRBD2. CDR1 and CDR2 from the germline V gene are SGHDT and YYEEEE. The V gene end was trimmed by 3 bases and the J gene end by 2 bases; junction bases not matched to a gene: 5. The CDR3 length is 14 residues. The CDR3 here is CASSSGLGPYEQYF. CDR3 coding DNA: TGTGCCAGCAGCTCAGGACTAGGACCCTACGAGCAGTACTTC.

Many counts were recorded for this clonotype. The chain carries TRBV5-1 and TRBJ2-3, with 12 bases identical to TRBD2. The CDR3 length is 16 residues. With 4 bases clipped from V and 4 bases from J, the junction kept 7 bases outside the gene matches. Germline V gene data show CDR1 as SGHRS and CDR2 as YFSETQ. Here the CDR3 DNA reads TGCGCCAGCAGCCCAAGACTAGCGGGGGTGGCAGATACGCAGTATTTT. Translating it yields CASSPRLAGVADTQYF.

This clonotype was counted ten times or more. The chain combines TRBV28 with TRBJ2-7; 11 bases map to TRBD1. Germline CDR1 reads MDHEN; CDR2 reads SYDVKM. The CDR3 spans 16 residues. V shed 5 bases and J 3 bases; nucleotides not matched to a gene: 9. CDR3 DNA sequence: TGTGCCAGCAGTACACCACCGGGACAGGGGGACTACGAGCAGTACTTC. Translation gives CASSTPPGQGDYEQYF.

The V gene is TRBV29-1, the J gene TRBJ2-1; 7 bases agree with TRBD2. The length of the CDR3 is 15 residues. The junction had 18 bases not matched to a gene; V was cut back by 1 base and J by 15 bases. Germline V CDR1 and CDR2: SQVTM, ANQGSEA. CDR3 in amino acids: CSVEAPVGGRTLRFF. Written as DNA, the CDR3 is TGCAGCGTTGAAGCCCCGGTCGGCGGGAGAACTCTAAGGTTCTTC.

This clonotype occurred many times. V gene TRBV5-4 combines with J gene TRBJ2-3, with TRBD1 identical over 10 bases. The germline V gene has CDR1 SGHNT and CDR2 YYREEE (reference sequence). The ends lost 4 bases at V and 5 bases at J; junction bases unmatched: 10. The CDR3 spans 16 residues. The CDR3 coding sequence is TGTGCCAGCAGCCCCGACAGGGGGCTTGGTGGAGATACGCAGTATTTT. This codes for CASSPDRGLGGDTQYF.

This clonotype appeared a few times. This chain links TRBV4-2 with TRBJ2-2, with D perhaps TRBD2 (5 bases). The CDR3 contains 16 residues. Germline lookup yields CDR1 LGHNA and CDR2 YNFKEQ. Trimming took 1 base from V and 1 from J, leaving 10 bases between them. The CDR3 loop reads CASSQGGLLNTGELFF. In nucleotides, the CDR3 is TGTGCCAGCAGCCAAGGAGGGCTCTTGAACACCGGGGAGCTGTTTTTT.

This clonotype has only a few counts. V and J are TRBV7-3 and TRBJ1-1; D remains ambiguous. The CDR3 totals 15 residues. The V gene lost 0 bases and the J gene lost 6 bases, with 14 bases spanning the gap. The V gene's germline CDR1 is SGHTA and CDR2 FQGTGA. The CDR3 DNA sequence: TGTGCCAGCAGCTTAACGGGCACGGCGGGCGCTGAAGCTTTCTTT. It is translated as CASSLTGTAGAEAFF. The full variable domain, completed using reference TRBV7-3 and TRBJ1-1, is GAGVSQTPSNKVTEKGKYVELRCDPISGHTALYWYRQSLGQGPEFLIYFQGTGAADDSGLPNDRFFAVRPEGSVSTLKIQRTERGDSAVYLCASSLTGTAGAEAFFGQGTRLTVV.

This clonotype was seen many times. CDR3 sequence: CASTLTQGNTEAFF. CDR3 sequence (DNA): TGTGCCAGTACTCTCACTCAGGGGAACACTGAAGCTTTCTTT. V gene TRBV19 combines with J gene TRBJ1-1; maybe TRBD1 (5 bases). Germline CDR1 and CDR2: LNHDA and SQIVND (reference sequence). There are 14 residues in the CDR3. V was shortened by 7 bases and J by 1 base, with 13 bases between the two germline ends.

This clonotype was observed at least ten times. The rearrangement links TRBV7-2 to TRBJ2-1, with 9 nucleotides matching TRBD2. Germline values: CDR1 SGHTA, CDR2 FQGNSA. The CDR3 runs to 15 residues. The V gene end was trimmed by 2 bases and the J gene end by 4 bases; junction bases not matched to a gene: 3. The CDR3, as DNA: TGTGCCAGCAGCTTATTTACTAGCGGGTACAATGAGCAGTTCTTC. This translates into CASSLFTSGYNEQFF.